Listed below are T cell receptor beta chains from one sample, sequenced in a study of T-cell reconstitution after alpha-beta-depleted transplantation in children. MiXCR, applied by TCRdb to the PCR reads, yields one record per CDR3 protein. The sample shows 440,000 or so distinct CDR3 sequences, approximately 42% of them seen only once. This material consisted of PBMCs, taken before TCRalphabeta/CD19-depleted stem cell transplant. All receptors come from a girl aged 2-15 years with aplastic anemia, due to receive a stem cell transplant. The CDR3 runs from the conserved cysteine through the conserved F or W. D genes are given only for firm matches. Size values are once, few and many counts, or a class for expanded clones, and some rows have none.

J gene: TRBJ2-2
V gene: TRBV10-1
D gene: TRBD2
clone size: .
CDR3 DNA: TGCGCCAGCAGTGAAGGGACTAGCGACACCGGGGAGCTGTTTTTT
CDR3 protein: CASSEGTSDTGELFF

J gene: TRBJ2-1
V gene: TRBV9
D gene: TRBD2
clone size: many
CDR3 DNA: TGTGCCAGCAGCGGTTGGGGGGGCCTAGCGGGTGACAATGAGCAGTTCTTC
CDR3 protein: CASSGWGGLAGDNEQFF

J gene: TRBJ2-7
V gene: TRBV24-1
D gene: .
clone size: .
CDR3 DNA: TGTGCCACCAGAAAACCGGGCGAGCAGTACTTC
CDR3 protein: CATRKPGEQYF

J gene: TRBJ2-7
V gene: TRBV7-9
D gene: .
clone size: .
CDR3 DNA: TGTGCCAGCAGCTTAGGGGACCCCCGGGACGAGCAGTACTTC
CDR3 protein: CASSLGDPRDEQYF

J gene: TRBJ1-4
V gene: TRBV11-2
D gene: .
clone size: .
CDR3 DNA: TGTGCCAGCAGCCCGATCACCAGGGGAGGCGAAAAACTGTTTTTT
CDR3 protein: CASSPITRGGEKLFF

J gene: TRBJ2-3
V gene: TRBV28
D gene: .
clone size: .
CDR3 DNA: TGTGCCAGCAGTTTAGGGGTCAGGGTCCGGTCAGATACGCAGTATTTT
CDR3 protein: CASSLGVRVRSDTQYF

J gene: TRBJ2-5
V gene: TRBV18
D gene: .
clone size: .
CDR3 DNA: TGTGCCAGCTCAACAATAGTTCAAGAGACCCAGTACTTC
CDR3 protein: CASSTIVQETQYF

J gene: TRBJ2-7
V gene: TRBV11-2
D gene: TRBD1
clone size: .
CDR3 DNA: TGTGCCAGCAGCATCCGGGACAGGGGGTTATACGAGCAGTACTTC
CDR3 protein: CASSIRDRGLYEQYF

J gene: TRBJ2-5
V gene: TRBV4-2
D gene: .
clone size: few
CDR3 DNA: TGTGCCAGCAGCCAGGAGGGGGGGGAGACCCAGTACTTC
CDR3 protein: CASSQEGGETQYF

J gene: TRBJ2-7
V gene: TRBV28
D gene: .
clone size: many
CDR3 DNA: TGTGCCAGCAGTTTCCGGGGGGCCGCCGAGCAGTACTTC
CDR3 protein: CASSFRGAAEQYF

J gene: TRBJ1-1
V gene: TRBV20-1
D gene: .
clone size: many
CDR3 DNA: TGCAGTGCTAAACGGCAGTCGAACACTGAAGCTTTCTTT
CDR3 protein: CSAKRQSNTEAFF

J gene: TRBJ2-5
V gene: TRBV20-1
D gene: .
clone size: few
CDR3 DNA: TGCAGTGCTAGCGCGGGGGCGGGGGAGACCCAGTACTTC
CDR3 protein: CSASAGAGETQYF

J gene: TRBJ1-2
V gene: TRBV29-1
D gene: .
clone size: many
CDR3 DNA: TGCAGCCTCGGGACGAGGGAAAAGAAAGGCTACACCTTC
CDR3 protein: CSLGTREKKGYTF

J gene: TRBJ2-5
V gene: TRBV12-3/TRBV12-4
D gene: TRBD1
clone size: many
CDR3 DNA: TGTGCCAGCAGGCTAAACAGGGGGCTAGGGGAGACCCAGTACTTC
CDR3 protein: CASRLNRGLGETQYF

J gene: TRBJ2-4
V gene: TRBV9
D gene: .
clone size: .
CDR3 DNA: TGTGCCAGCAGCGGGGGTTCGGAAAACATTCAGTACTTC
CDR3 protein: CASSGGSENIQYF

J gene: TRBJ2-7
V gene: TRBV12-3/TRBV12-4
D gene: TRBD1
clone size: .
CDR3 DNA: TGTGCCAGCAGGGAAGGACAGGGGCCCTCCTACGAGCAGTACTTC
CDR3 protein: CASREGQGPSYEQYF

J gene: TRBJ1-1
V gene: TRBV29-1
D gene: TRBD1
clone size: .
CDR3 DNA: TGCAGCGTCCAACAGGGGGGCACTGAAGCTTTCTTT
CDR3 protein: CSVQQGGTEAFF

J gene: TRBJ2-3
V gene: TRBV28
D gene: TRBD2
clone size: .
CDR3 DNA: TGTGCCAGCACCCCACGGGGGGTTAGCACAGATACGCAGTATTTT
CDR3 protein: CASTPRGVSTDTQYF

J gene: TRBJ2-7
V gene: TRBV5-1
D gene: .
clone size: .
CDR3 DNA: TGCGCCAGCAGCCTGGACAGCTACTACGAGCAGTACTTC
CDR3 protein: CASSLDSYYEQYF

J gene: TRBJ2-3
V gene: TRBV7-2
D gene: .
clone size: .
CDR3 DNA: TGTGCCAGCAGCCCAGACCTCGGGGCCCCCACAGATACGCAGTATTTT
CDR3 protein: CASSPDLGAPTDTQYF

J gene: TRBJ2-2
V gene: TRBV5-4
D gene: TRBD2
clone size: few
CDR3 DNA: TGTGCCAGCAGCTCTGGACTAGCGGGACGCACCGGGGAGCTGTTTTTT
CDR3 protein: CASSSGLAGRTGELFF

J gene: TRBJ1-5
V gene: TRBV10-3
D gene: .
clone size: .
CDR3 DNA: TGTGCCATCAGCCCTCATGCGGTCCTGGGACAGCCCCAGCATTTT
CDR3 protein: CAISPHAVLGQPQHF

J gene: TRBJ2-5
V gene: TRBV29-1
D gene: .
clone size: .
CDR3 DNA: TGCAGCGTTGAAGACCACCCACGAGGATTTCACGGGACCCAGTACTTC
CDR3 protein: CSVEDHPRGFHGTQYF

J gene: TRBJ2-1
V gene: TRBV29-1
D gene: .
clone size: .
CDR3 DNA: TGCAGCGTTGGTACGGGAGAACAGTTCTTC
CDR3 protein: CSVGTGEQFF

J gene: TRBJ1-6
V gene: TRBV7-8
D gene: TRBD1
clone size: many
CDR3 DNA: TGTGCCAGCAGCTTGCCGGAACACAGGGGCCATCTCTCGAATTCACCCCTCCACTTT
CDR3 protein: CASSLPEHRGHLSNSPLHF

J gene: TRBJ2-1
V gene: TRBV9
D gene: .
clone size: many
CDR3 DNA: TGTGCCAGCAGCGTAGGGTATGAGCAGTTCTTC
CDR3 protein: CASSVGYEQFF

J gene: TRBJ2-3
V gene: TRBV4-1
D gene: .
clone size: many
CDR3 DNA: TGCGCCAGCAGCCAATTCGCAGCGAGCGACACAGATACGCAGTATTTT
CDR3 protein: CASSQFAASDTDTQYF

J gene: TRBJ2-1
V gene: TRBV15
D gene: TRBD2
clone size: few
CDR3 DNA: TGTGCCACCAGCAGAGATATGTCAGGCTCTAGCGGGAGGCACATCCAATCCTCCTACAATGAGCAGTTCTTC
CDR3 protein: CATSRDMSGSSGRHIQSSYNEQFF

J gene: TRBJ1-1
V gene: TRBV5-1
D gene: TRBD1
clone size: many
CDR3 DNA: TGCGCCAGCAGCGTCGGACAGGGTTGGACTGAAGCTTTCTTT
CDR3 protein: CASSVGQGWTEAFF

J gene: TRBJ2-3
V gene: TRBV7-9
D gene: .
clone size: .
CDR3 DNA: TGTGCCAGCAGCCCCCCAGGGACGGATACAGATACGCAGTATTTT
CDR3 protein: CASSPPGTDTDTQYF

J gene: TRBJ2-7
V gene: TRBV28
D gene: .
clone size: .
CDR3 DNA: TGTGCCAGCAGTTCTTTTTCCATGACCTACGAGCAGTACTTC
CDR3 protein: CASSSFSMTYEQYF

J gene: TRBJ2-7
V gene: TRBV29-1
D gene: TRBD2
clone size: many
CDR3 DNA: TGCAGCGTTGAGGGAGGGGATAGCTCCTACGAGCAGTACTTC
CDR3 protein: CSVEGGDSSYEQYF

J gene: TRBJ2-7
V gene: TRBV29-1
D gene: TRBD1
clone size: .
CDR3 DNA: TGCAGCGTGGGACAGGGGGTTACCTACGAGCAGTACTTC
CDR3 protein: CSVGQGVTYEQYF

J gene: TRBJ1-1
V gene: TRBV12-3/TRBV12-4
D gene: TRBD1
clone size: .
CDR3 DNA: TGTGCCAGCAGTCCAACAGGGGGCGTTGGCACTGAAGCTTTCTTT
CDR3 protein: CASSPTGGVGTEAFF

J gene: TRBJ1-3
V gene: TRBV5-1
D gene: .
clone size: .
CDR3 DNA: TGCGCCAGCAGCTTGGAGGGACCGGTCTCTGGAAACACCATATATTTT
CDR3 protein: CASSLEGPVSGNTIYF

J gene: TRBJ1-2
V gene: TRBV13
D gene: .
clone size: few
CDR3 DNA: TGTGCCAGCAGCTTAGATGGTCCCAGGGACCGCTATGGCTACACCTTC
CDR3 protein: CASSLDGPRDRYGYTF

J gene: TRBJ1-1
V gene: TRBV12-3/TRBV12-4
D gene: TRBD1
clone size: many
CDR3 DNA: TGTGCCAGCAGTTTAGAACAGGGGCCTGAAGCTTTCTTT
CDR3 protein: CASSLEQGPEAFF

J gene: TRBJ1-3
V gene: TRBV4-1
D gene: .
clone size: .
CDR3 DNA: TGCGCCAGCAGCCAACCAACAGCCTCTGGAAACACCATATATTTT
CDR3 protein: CASSQPTASGNTIYF

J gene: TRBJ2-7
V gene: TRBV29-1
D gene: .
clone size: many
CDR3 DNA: TGCAGCGTGGGACCTGCGGGGCCCTACGAGCAGTACTTC
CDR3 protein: CSVGPAGPYEQYF

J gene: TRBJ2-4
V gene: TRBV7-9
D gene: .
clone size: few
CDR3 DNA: TGTGCCAGCAGTTTAAGCGAAAGTCTAGCCAAAAACATTCAGTACTTC
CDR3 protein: CASSLSESLAKNIQYF

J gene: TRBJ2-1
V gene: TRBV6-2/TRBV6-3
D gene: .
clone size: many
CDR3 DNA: TGTGCCAGCAGTATTGTGACCGCGGGGAGACTCCTAGCCCCCTACAATGAGCAGTTCTTC
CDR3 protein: CASSIVTAGRLLAPYNEQFF

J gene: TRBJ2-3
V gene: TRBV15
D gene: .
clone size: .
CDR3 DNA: TGTGCCACCAGCAAAGCCCTTCCAGATACGCAGTATTTT
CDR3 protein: CATSKALPDTQYF

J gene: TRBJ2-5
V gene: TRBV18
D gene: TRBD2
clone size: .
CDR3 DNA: TGTGCCAGCTCACCGAGCGGGAGGACACAAGAGACCCAGTACTTC
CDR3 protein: CASSPSGRTQETQYF

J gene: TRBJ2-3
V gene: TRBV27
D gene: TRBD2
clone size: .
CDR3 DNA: TGTGCCAGCGCCGGAGGAACTAGCGGCACAGATACGCAGTATTTT
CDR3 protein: CASAGGTSGTDTQYF

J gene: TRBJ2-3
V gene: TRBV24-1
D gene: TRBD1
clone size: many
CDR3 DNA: TGTGCCACCAGTGACACGGGGACAGCTAGCACAGATACGCAGTATTTT
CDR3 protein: CATSDTGTASTDTQYF

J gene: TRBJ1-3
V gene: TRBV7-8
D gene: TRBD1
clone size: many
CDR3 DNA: TGTGCCAGCAGCTCCCTTCGTTCGGGTCTGGACAGGGATCGGAACACCATATATTTT
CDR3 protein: CASSSLRSGLDRDRNTIYF

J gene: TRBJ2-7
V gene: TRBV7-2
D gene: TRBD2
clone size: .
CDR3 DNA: TGTGCCAGCAGCTTAGTTTCCGGGAGGGCCACCGGCGAGCAGTACTTC
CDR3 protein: CASSLVSGRATGEQYF

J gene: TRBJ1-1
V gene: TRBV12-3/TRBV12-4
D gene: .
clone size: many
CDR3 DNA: TGTGCCAGCAGCCCTGGGACCATGGTTCGGTTGGAAGCTTTCTTT
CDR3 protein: CASSPGTMVRLEAFF

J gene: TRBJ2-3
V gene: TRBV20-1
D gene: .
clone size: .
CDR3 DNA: TGCAGTGCTTTCCTTAGGACCGGCCTGGGAGATACGCAGTATTTT
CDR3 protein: CSAFLRTGLGDTQYF

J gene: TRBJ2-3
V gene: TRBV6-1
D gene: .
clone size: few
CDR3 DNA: TGTGCCAGCAGTGACCGGGAACCAGATACGCAGTATTTT
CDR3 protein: CASSDREPDTQYF

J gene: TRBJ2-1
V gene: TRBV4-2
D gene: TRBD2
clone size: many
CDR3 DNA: TGTGCCAGCAGCCTCCCCCCCAGCGGGAGAGCCAATGAGCAGTTCTTC
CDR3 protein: CASSLPPSGRANEQFF

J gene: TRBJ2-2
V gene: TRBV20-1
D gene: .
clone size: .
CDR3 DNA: TGCAGTGCTAGAGTGGCGTCGAACACCGGGGAGCTGTTTTTT
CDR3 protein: CSARVASNTGELFF